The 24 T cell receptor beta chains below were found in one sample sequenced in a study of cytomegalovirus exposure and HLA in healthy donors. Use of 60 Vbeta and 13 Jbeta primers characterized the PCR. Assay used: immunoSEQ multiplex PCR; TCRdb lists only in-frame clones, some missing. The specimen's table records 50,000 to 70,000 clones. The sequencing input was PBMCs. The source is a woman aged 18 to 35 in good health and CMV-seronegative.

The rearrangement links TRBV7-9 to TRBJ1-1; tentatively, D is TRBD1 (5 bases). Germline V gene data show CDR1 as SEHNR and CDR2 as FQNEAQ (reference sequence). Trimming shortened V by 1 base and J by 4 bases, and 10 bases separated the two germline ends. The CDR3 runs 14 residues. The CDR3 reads CASSLGPGITEAFF. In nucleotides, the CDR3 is TGTGCCAGCAGCTTAGGTCCAGGGATCACTGAAGCTTTCTTT.

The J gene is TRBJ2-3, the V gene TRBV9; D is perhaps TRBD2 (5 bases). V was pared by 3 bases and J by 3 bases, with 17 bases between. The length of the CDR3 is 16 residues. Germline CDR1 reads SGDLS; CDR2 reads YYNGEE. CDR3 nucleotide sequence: TGTGCCAGCAGCGCCCTCGGAGGTCATGGGACAGATACGCAGTATTTT. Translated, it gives CASSALGGHGTDTQYF.

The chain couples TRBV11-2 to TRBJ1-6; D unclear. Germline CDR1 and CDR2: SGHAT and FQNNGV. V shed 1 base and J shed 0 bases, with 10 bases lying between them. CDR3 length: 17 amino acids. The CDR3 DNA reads TGTGCCAGCAGCTTAGTACCCTATAGCTCCTATAATTCACCCCTCCACTTT. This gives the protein CASSLVPYSSYNSPLHF.

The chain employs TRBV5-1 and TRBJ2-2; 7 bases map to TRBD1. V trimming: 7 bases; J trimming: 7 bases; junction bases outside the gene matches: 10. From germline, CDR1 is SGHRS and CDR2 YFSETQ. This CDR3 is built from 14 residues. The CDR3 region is CASHRDSGIGELFF. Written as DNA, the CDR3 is TGCGCCAGCCATCGGGACAGCGGCATCGGGGAGCTGTTTTTT.

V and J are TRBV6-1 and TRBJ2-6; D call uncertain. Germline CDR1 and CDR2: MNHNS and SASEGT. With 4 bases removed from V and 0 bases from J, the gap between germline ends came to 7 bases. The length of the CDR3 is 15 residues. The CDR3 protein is CASSGLSSGANVLTF. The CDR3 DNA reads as TGTGCCAGCAGTGGGTTGAGCTCTGGGGCCAACGTCCTGACTTTC.

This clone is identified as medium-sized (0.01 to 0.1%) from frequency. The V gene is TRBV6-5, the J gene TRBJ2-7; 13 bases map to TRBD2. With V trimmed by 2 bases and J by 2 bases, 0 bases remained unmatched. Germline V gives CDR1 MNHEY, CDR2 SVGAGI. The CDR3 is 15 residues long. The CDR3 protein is CASSYTSGGAYEQYF. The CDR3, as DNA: TGTGCCAGCAGTTACACTAGCGGGGGGGCCTACGAGCAGTACTTC.

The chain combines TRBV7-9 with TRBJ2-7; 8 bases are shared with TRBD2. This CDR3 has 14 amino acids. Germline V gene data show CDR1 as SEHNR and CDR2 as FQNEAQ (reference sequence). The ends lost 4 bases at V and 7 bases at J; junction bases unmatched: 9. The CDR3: CASSSPGLVREQYF. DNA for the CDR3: TGTGCCAGCAGCTCCCCGGGACTAGTACGAGAGCAGTACTTC. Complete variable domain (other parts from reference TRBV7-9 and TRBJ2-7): DTGVSQNPRHKITKRGQNVTFRCDPISEHNRLYWYRQTLGQGPEFLTYFQNEAQLEKSRLLSDRFSAERPKGSFSTLEIQRTEQGDSAMYLCASSSPGLVREQYFGPGTRLTVT.

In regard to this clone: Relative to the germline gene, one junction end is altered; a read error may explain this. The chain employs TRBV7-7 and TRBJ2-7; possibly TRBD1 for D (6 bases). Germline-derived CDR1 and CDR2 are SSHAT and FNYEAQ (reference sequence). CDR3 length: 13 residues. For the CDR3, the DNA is TGTGCTAGCAGCTTAGGTCAGGGGAACGAGCAGTACTTC. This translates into CASSLGQGNEQYF.

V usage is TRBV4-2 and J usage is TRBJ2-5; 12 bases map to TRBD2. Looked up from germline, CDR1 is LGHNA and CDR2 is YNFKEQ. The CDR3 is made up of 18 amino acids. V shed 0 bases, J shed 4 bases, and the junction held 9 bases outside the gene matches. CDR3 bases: TGTGCCAGCAGCCAAGAAGGACGGTCTAGCGGGGGGGCAGAGACCCAGTACTTC. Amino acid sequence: CASSQEGRSSGGAETQYF.

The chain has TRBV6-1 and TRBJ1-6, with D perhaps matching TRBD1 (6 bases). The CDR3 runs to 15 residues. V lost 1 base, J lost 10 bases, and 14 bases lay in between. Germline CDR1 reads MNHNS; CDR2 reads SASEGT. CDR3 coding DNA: TGTGCCAGCAGTGAAGGCCAGACAGGTGCATCACCCCTCCACTTT. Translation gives CASSEGQTGASPLHF.

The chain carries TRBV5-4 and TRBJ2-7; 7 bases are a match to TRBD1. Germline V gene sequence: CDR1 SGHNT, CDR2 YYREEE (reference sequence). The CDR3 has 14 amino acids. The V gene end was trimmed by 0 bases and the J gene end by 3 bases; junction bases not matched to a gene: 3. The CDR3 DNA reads TGTGCCAGCAGCTTGGACAGGGGTGACTACGAGCAGTACTTC. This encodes CASSLDRGDYEQYF.

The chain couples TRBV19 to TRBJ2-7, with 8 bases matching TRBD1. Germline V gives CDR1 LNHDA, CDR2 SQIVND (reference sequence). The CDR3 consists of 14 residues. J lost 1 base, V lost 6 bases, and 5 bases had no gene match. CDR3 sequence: CASRGQGISYEQYF. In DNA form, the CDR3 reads TGTGCCAGTAGAGGACAGGGAATATCCTACGAGCAGTACTTC.

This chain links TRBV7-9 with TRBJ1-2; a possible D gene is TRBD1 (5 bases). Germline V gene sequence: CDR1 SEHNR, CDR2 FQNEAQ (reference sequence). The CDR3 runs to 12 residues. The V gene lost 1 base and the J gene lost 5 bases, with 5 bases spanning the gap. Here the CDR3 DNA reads TGTGCCAGCAGCTTAGGACAGTATGGCTACACCTTC. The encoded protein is CASSLGQYGYTF.

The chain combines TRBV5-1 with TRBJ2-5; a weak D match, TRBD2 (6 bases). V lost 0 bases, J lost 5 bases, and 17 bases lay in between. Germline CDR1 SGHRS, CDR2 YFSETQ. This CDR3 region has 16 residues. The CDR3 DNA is TGCGCCAGCAGCTTGGGGGCGGGGTCCGCAAGGGAGACCCAGTACTTC. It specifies CASSLGAGSARETQYF.

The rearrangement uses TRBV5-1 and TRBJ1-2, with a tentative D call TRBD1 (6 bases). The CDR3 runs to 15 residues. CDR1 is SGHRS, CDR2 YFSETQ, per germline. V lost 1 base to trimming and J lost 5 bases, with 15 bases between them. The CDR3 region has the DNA TGCGCCAGCAGCTTGTACACAGGGCAGGGATATGGCTACACCTTC. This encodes CASSLYTGQGYGYTF.

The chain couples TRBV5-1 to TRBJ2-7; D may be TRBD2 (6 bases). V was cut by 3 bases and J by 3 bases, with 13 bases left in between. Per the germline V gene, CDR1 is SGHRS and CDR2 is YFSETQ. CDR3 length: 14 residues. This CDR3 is CASSSRSGVYEQYF. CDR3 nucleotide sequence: TGCGCCAGCAGCTCACGCTCGGGGGTCTACGAGCAGTACTTC.

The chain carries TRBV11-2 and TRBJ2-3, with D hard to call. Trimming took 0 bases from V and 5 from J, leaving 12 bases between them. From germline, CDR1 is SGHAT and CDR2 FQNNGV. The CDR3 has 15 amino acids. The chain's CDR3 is CASSLDIGHRDTQYF. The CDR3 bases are TGTGCCAGCAGCTTAGATATTGGGCATCGAGATACGCAGTATTTT.

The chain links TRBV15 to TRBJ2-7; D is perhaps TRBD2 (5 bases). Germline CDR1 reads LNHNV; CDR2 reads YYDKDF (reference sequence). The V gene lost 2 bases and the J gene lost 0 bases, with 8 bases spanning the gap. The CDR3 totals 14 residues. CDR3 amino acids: CATSRPGDSYEQYF. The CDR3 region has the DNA TGTGCCACCAGCAGACCCGGGGACTCCTACGAGCAGTACTTC. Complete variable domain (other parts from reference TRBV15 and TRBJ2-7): DAMVIQNPRYQVTQFGKPVTLSCSQTLNHNVMYWYQQKSSQAPKLLFHYYDKDFNNEADTPDNFQSRRPNTSFCFLDIRSPGLGDTAMYLCATSRPGDSYEQYFGPGTRLTVT.

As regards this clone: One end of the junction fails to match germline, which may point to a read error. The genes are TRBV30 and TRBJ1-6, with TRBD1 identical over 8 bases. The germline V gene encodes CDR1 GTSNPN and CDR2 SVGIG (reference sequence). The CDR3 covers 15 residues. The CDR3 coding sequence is TGTGCCGGGAGCCGATTACAGGGGGGTAATTCACCCCTCCACTTT. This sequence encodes CAGSRLQGGNSPLHF. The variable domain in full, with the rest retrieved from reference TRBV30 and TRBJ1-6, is SQTIHQWPATLVQPVGSPLSLECTVEGTSNPNLYWYRQAAGRGLQLLFYSVGIGQISSEVPQNLSASRPQDRQFILSSKKLLLSDSGFYLCAGSRLQGGNSPLHFGNGTRLTVT.

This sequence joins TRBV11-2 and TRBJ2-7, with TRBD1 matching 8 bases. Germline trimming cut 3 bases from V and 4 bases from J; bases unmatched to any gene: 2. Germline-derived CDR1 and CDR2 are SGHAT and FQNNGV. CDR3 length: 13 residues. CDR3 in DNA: TGTGCCAGCAGCTTGGACAGGGCATACGAGCAGTACTTC. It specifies CASSLDRAYEQYF.

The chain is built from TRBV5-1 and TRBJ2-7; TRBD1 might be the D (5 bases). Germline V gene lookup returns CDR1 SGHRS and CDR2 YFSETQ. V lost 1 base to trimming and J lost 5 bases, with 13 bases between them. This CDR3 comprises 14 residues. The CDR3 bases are TGCGCCAGCAGCTTGATAGGGGATCGCCACGAGCAGTACTTC. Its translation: CASSLIGDRHEQYF.

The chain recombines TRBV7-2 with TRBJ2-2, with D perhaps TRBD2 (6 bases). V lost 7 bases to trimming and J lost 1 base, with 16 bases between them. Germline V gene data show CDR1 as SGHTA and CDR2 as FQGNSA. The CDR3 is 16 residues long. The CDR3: CASTINGGGNTGELFF. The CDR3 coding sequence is TGTGCCAGCACCATTAACGGGGGAGGGAACACCGGGGAGCTGTTTTTT.

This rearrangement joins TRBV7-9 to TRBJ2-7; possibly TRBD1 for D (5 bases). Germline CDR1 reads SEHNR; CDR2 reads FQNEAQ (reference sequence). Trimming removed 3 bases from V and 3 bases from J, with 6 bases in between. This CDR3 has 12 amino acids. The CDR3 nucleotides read TGTGCCAGCAGCTTCGACAGCTACGAGCAGTACTTC. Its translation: CASSFDSYEQYF. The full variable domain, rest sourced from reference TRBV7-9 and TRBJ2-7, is DTGVSQNPRHKITKRGQNVTFRCDPISEHNRLYWYRQTLGQGPEFLTYFQNEAQLEKSRLLSDRFSAERPKGSFSTLEIQRTEQGDSAMYLCASSFDSYEQYFGPGTRLTVT.

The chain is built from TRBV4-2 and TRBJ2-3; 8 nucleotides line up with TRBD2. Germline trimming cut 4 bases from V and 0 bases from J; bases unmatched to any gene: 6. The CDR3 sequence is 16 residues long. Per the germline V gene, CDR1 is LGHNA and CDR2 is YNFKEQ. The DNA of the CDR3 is TGTGCCAGCAGCCCAGGTCCGGGGGGGAGCACAGATACGCAGTATTTT. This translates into CASSPGPGGSTDTQYF.